This is a list of T cell receptor beta chains from one sample in a study of T cell repertoires in ileal Crohn's disease. TCRdb's table, derived via immunoSEQ multiplex PCR, lists solely in-frame clones and lacks some. The sample lists more than 11,000 clones; less than 85% were seen once. Sequencing was carried out using ileal tissue. The receptors derive from an adult with Crohn's disease. Both conserved end residues are part of each CDR3. The D gene is left open where the match is weak. Rows give clone size only sometimes, using once, few, many, or a class for an expanded clone.

J,D,size,V,DNA,CDR3
TRBJ2-6,-,once,TRBV4-2,TGTGCCAGCAGTCCAGACTTCTCTGGGGCCAACGTCCTGACTTTC,CASSPDFSGANVLTF
TRBJ2-7,-,-,TRBV27,TGTGCCAGCAGTTTTCGGGCCGTTAACTCCTACGAGCAGTACTTC,CASSFRAVNSYEQYF
TRBJ1-1,TRBD1,-,TRBV27,TGTGCCAGCAGTCCCCGCAGTGGACAGGGGAGGTTTTTAACTGAAGCTTTCTTT,CASSPRSGQGRFLTEAFF
TRBJ1-2,-,few,TRBV19,TGTGCCAGTAGTATGAGACAGGACTATGGCTACACCTTC,CASSMRQDYGYTF
TRBJ1-2,-,-,TRBV7-2,TGTGCCAGCAGCTTAGATAGTGGGCGTCTCAACTATGGCTACACCTTC,CASSLDSGRLNYGYTF
TRBJ2-1,TRBD2,-,TRBV4-2,TGTGCCAGCAGCCAAGATACTAGCGGGGGGGCCAATGAGCAGTTCTTC,CASSQDTSGGANEQFF
TRBJ2-2,TRBD2,-,TRBV7-2,TGTGCCAGCAGAAATACAGCGGGGGGGCCCACCGGGGAGCTGTTTTTT,CASRNTAGGPTGELFF
TRBJ1-1,-,-,TRBV6-6,TGTGCCAGCAGTTACCCTCCAGAGAACACTGAAGCTTTCTTT,CASSYPPENTEAFF
TRBJ2-3,-,-,TRBV27,TGTGCCAGCAGTTTATTTCGGGGAGCAAGCACAGATACGCAGTATTTT,CASSLFRGASTDTQYF
TRBJ1-6,TRBD1,few,TRBV19,TGTGCCAGTAGTCCGTGGACAGGGGCCTATAATTCACCCCTCCACTTT,CASSPWTGAYNSPLHF
TRBJ2-5,TRBD1,-,TRBV7-9,TGTGCCAGCAGCTTACAGGGGGTCTCGGGGGAGACCCAGTACTTC,CASSLQGVSGETQYF
TRBJ2-5,TRBD1,-,TRBV5-1,TGCGCCAGCAGCTCACCGGACAGGGCCGAAGAGACCCAGTACTTC,CASSSPDRAEETQYF
TRBJ2-1,TRBD1,-,TRBV11-3,TGTGCCAGCAGCTTACAGGGACAGGCAAACAATGAGCAGTTCTTC,CASSLQGQANNEQFF
TRBJ1-2,TRBD1,-,TRBV10-3,TGTGCCATCAGTGGGGGACAGGGCATGTTTGTAGGCTACACCTTC,CAISGGQGMFVGYTF
TRBJ2-5,-,-,TRBV19,TGTGCCAGTAGTATCAGGGATGGAGAGACCCAGTACTTC,CASSIRDGETQYF
TRBJ1-1,-,few,TRBV18,TGTGCCAGCTCACCAACGGGTGGGAACACTGAAGCTTTCTTT,CASSPTGGNTEAFF
TRBJ1-1,-,few,TRBV5-5,TGTGCCAGCAGCTTGGCAGGGATGGACACTGAAGCTTTCTTT,CASSLAGMDTEAFF
TRBJ2-2,-,-,TRBV9,TGTGCCAGCACAAATAACGCGAACACCGGGGAGCTGTTTTTT,CASTNNANTGELFF
TRBJ2-7,TRBD1,-,TRBV6-1,TGTGCCAGCAGCCTGACAGGGGGCGGAAACGAGCAGTACTTC,CASSLTGGGNEQYF
TRBJ1-1,-,large,TRBV23-1,TGCGCCAGCACTATCGGGGGCACTGAAGCTTTCTTT,CASTIGGTEAFF
TRBJ2-7,-,-,TRBV5-6,TGTGCCAGCAGCTCGCCCCAGTTGGGGTCCTACGAGCAGTACTTC,CASSSPQLGSYEQYF
TRBJ2-3,-,-,TRBV4-1,TGCGCCAGCAGCCTAGTTGAGGCTAGCACAGATACGCAGTATTTT,CASSLVEASTDTQYF
TRBJ2-5,-,-,TRBV5-6,TGTGCCAGCAGTCTCGCCGGGGCCCAAGAGACCCAGTACTTC,CASSLAGAQETQYF
TRBJ1-2,TRBD1,-,TRBV27,TGTGCCAGCAGTCCTACAGGGGGCAACTATGGCTACACCTTC,CASSPTGGNYGYTF
TRBJ1-3,-,-,TRBV19,TGTGCCAGTAGTATGGGACGAGGAAACACCATATATTTT,CASSMGRGNTIYF